What follows are 9 T cell receptor beta chains derived from one specimen sequenced in a study of cytomegalovirus exposure and HLA in healthy donors (dated by TCRdb to about 2017). Libraries were made using the immunoSEQ multiplex PCR assay. TCRdb holds this immuneACCESS table with in-frame rearrangements only. Some clones are missing; in checked studies, unresolved V genes explain under half, and the rest has no known cause. This sample lists 90,000 to 120,000 clones; approximately 96% were detected once. The ten largest make up about 0.7% of the sample. Sequencing was carried out using PBMCs. Every receptor here comes from a woman younger than 30 in good health and CMV-seronegative.

The chain joins TRBV7-2 to TRBJ1-1; no clear D gene. CDR3 length equals 15 residues. Trimming cost V 6 bases and J 5 bases, with 19 bases left between them. Germline V gene lookup returns CDR1 SGHTA and CDR2 FQGNSA. The CDR3 bases are TGTGCCAGCAGTTCTATCGGTAGCTCGATGACTGAAGCTTTCTTT. Protein product: CASSSIGSSMTEAFF.

The rearrangement links TRBV5-6 to TRBJ2-3; unclear D gene. This CDR3 contains 12 residues. The ends were cut back, 3 bases at V and 2 bases at J, with 4 bases in the middle. Germline V gene lookup returns CDR1 SGHDT and CDR2 YYEEEE. The CDR3 spells CASSSYTDTQYF. CDR3 in DNA: TGTGCCAGCAGCTCTTACACAGATACGCAGTATTTT. Using reference TRBV5-6 and TRBJ2-3 for the parts outside the CDR3, the full variable domain is DAGVTQSPTHLIKTRGQQVTLRCSPKSGHDTVSWYQQALGQGPQFIFQYYEEEERQRGNFPDRFSGHQFPNYSSELNVNALLLGDSALYLCASSSYTDTQYFGPGTRLTVL.

This rearrangement joins TRBV21-1 to TRBJ2-1; the listed D gene, TRBD2, was not tested against the DNA. TRBV21-1 is classified as a pseudogene. This CDR3 comprises 15 residues. The CDR3 loop is CASTWDYNSYNEQFF. The CDR3 bases are TGTGCCAGCACCTGGGACTACAACTCCTACAATGAGCAGTTCTTC.

V gene TRBV28 combines with J gene TRBJ2-7; TRBD1 aligns across 10 bases. J lost 2 bases, V lost 6 bases, and 7 bases had no gene match. The CDR3 loop spans 15 amino acids. Germline-derived CDR1 and CDR2 are MDHEN and SYDVKM. In DNA, the CDR3 is TGTGCCAGCAGACGACAGGGGGCTTCCCCCTACGAGCAGTACTTC. It codes for CASRRQGASPYEQYF.

The rearrangement joins TRBV7-9 to TRBJ1-2; 7 nucleotides agree with TRBD1. Germline V CDR1 and CDR2: SEHNR, FQNEAQ (reference sequence). The CDR3 covers 14 residues. Trimming cost V 5 bases and J 3 bases; bases outside gene matches: 6. The CDR3 sequence is CASSLRDRYYGYTF. CDR3 in DNA: TGTGCCAGCAGCCTGAGGGACAGATACTATGGCTACACCTTC. Full variable domain (missing parts from reference TRBV7-9 and TRBJ1-2): DTGVSQNPRHKITKRGQNVTFRCDPISEHNRLYWYRQTLGQGPEFLTYFQNEAQLEKSRLLSDRFSAERPKGSFSTLEIQRTEQGDSAMYLCASSLRDRYYGYTFGSGTRLTVV.

The chain is built from TRBV4-1 and TRBJ2-5, with TRBD2 identical over 12 bases. CDR1 is MGHRA and CDR2 is YSYEKL in the germline V gene. V shed 0 bases, J shed 2 bases, and the junction held 7 bases outside the gene matches. The CDR3 has 18 amino acids. The chain's CDR3 is CASSQEAIGLAGQETQYF. Written as DNA, the CDR3 is TGCGCCAGCAGCCAAGAAGCGATTGGACTAGCGGGACAAGAGACCCAGTACTTC.

This chain connects TRBV7-9 to TRBJ2-2; D possibly corresponds to TRBD2 (6 bases). The CDR3 is 15 residues long. Trimming cost V 5 bases and J 2 bases, with 12 bases left between them. CDR1 SEHNR and CDR2 FQNEAQ come from the germline V gene (reference sequence). CDR3: CASSTNSGNTGELFF. The CDR3 coding sequence is TGTGCCAGCAGCACGAATAGCGGCAACACCGGGGAGCTGTTTTTT.

The rearrangement links TRBV4-1 to TRBJ1-2; 9 bases agree with TRBD1. Germline loops: CDR1 MGHRA, CDR2 YSYEKL. The J segment lost 7 bases and the V segment lost 3 bases, leaving 12 bases of the junction unmatched. The CDR3 totals 16 residues. CDR3 bases: TGCGCCAGCAGCCAGGGGACAGGGAGGTTGAAGAGTGGCTACACCTTC. It encodes CASSQGTGRLKSGYTF.

The CDR3 here is CASSHGGAGGRFNEKLFF. CDR3 nucleotide sequence: TGCGCCAGCAGCCACGGGGGGGCAGGGGGTCGATTTAATGAAAAACTGTTTTTT. The chain has TRBV4-3 and TRBJ1-4, with 7 positions matching TRBD1. Germline assignment: CDR1 LGHNA and CDR2 YSLEER. The CDR3 contains 18 residues. V gave up 3 bases and J gave up 4 bases; unmatched junction bases: 14.